What follows is one TCR beta chain and its context. Its antigen is undetermined. The germline V gene has CDR1 SEHNR and CDR2 FQNEAQ (reference sequence). CDR3 length: 19 residues. V was pared by 6 bases and J by 0 bases, with 12 bases of the junction left unmatched. These data originate in a study of cytomegalovirus exposure and HLA in healthy donors. Overall study findings and caveats: Excluded: some indistinguishable V segments such as TRBV6-2 and TRBV6-3. The study flagged about 150 TCR beta chains as cytomegalovirus-associated. When analyzed later, a missense DCLRE1C variant was found to be linked to TCR beta V- and J-gene trimming.

This PCR relied on a set of 60 Vbeta primers and 13 Jbeta primers. The protocol was immunoSEQ multiplex PCR, while the TCRdb copy is restricted to in-frame clones and leaves out a portion. Of about 130,000 clones listed, roughly 79% are singletons. The source of this sequence is a woman aged 35 to 49 in good health and CMV-seronegative. The gene calls are TRBV7-9 and TRBJ2-1, with 12 bases matching TRBD1. The sample comprised PBMCs. The CDR3 DNA is TGTGCCAGCAGGGAACCGGGACAGGGGGCGACGAGCTCCTACAATGAGCAGTTCTTC. This sequence encodes CASREPGQGATSSYNEQFF.